This entry lists 19 T cell receptor beta chains sequenced from one sample in a study of cytomegalovirus exposure and HLA in healthy donors. The PCR had 60 Vbeta and 13 Jbeta primers. Using immunoSEQ multiplex PCR, the repertoire was profiled, and TCRdb retains in-frame clones only, with some absent. The sample shows some 100,000 clones, roughly 70% of them seen only once. The sequenced sample was PBMCs. Every receptor here comes from a woman between 18 and 29 years old in good health and CMV-seropositive.

CDR3 region: CASSPGQNNEQFF. The DNA of the CDR3 is TGTGCCAGCAGCCCGGGACAAAACAATGAGCAGTTCTTC. This sequence joins TRBV9 and TRBJ2-1, with a tentative D call TRBD1 (6 bases). This CDR3 comprises 13 residues. Trimming took 4 bases from V and 5 from J, leaving 10 bases between them. The germline V gene has CDR1 SGDLS and CDR2 YYNGEE.

The chain uses TRBV4-1 and TRBJ1-5; D not resolved. V was shortened by 0 bases and J by 4 bases, with 10 bases between the two germline ends. The germline CDR1 and CDR2 sequences are MGHRA and YSYEKL. This CDR3 region has 15 residues. DNA of the CDR3: TGCGCCAGCAGCCAAGATGAGGGTTGGAATCAGCCCCAGCATTTT. Amino acids: CASSQDEGWNQPQHF.

This chain links TRBV14 with TRBJ2-5; 8 positions agree with TRBD2. J gave up 4 bases and V 4 bases, and 11 bases lay outside the gene matches. The length of the CDR3 is 16 residues. Germline assignment: CDR1 SGHDN and CDR2 FVKESK. DNA for the CDR3: TGTGCCAGCAGCCCCTTAGCGGGACTAAGAGGAGAGACCCAGTACTTC. Translated, it gives CASSPLAGLRGETQYF.

The genes are TRBV27 and TRBJ2-7; D might be TRBD2 (5 bases). CDR1 and CDR2 from the germline V gene are MNHEY and SMNVEV (reference sequence). The CDR3 covers 15 residues. With 6 bases removed from V and 1 base from J, the gap between germline ends came to 16 bases. CDR3 in amino acids: CASSSGTTGSYEQYF. In DNA form, the CDR3 reads TGTGCCAGCAGCTCGGGAACAACGGGGTCCTACGAGCAGTACTTC.

This clone appeared many times. This rearrangement joins TRBV18 to TRBJ2-7, with 7 bases identical to TRBD2. Looked up from germline, CDR1 is KGHSH and CDR2 is LQKENI. CDR3 length: 13 amino acids. V trimming: 3 bases; J trimming: 7 bases; junction bases outside the gene matches: 6. CDR3 nucleotide sequence: TGTGCCAGCTCACCGGGAGGGCTGGGGGAGCAGTACTTC. This encodes CASSPGGLGEQYF.

The rearrangement uses TRBV11-2 and TRBJ2-7, with 11 bases lining up with TRBD2. V was clipped by 4 bases and J by 4 bases; unmatched bases: 6. The CDR3 sequence is 15 residues long. CDR1 is SGHAT, CDR2 FQNNGV, per germline. In nucleotides, the CDR3 is TGTGCCAGCAGCTCGGGACTAGCGGATACATACGAGCAGTACTTC. Translating gives CASSSGLADTYEQYF.

The J gene is TRBJ2-7, the V gene TRBV7-6, with D possibly TRBD1 on 5 matching bases. Germline-derived CDR1 and CDR2 are SGHVS and FNYEAQ. This CDR3 is 12 amino acids long. V dropped 2 bases and J dropped 9 bases, with 11 bases sitting between them. The CDR3 DNA reads TGTGCCAGCAGCTTAACAGGACGGATGCAGTACTTC. It encodes CASSLTGRMQYF.

The rearrangement uses TRBV7-9 and TRBJ2-7; the D gene is possibly TRBD2 (6 bases). Germline V CDR1 and CDR2: SEHNR, FQNEAQ (reference sequence). The CDR3 totals 13 residues. V gave up 4 bases and J gave up 6 bases, with 13 bases separating them. The CDR3 reads CASSYTGDREQYF. CDR3 in DNA: TGTGCCAGCAGCTACACGGGAGACCGCGAGCAGTACTTC.

This clone was recorded a few times. The rearrangement links TRBV4-1 to TRBJ1-4; unclear D gene. Germline V gene lookup returns CDR1 MGHRA and CDR2 YSYEKL. The CDR3 is made up of 14 amino acids. Trimming took 0 bases from V and 4 from J, leaving 6 bases between them. The CDR3 nucleotides read TGCGCCAGCAGCCAAGAGGGCTATAATGAAAAACTGTTTTTT. Protein: CASSQEGYNEKLFF.

V gene TRBV7-2 combines with J gene TRBJ2-5; possibly TRBD1 for D (5 bases). Germline CDR1 SGHTA, CDR2 FQGNSA. Trimming left V 5 bases short and J 13 bases short, with 23 bases between. The CDR3 is 14 residues long. This chain's CDR3 is CASSISPAQGRGYF. The CDR3 DNA reads TGTGCCAGCAGCATTAGCCCCGCCCAGGGAAGGGGGTACTTC.

In DNA form, the CDR3 reads TGTGCCAGCAGCGCCGAAACGGGACACGACGACGAGCAGTACTTC. As protein: CASSAETGHDDEQYF. V and J are TRBV9 and TRBJ2-7, with D possibly matching TRBD1 (6 bases). The length of the CDR3 is 15 residues. In germline, CDR1 is SGDLS, CDR2 YYNGEE. Trimming cost V 3 bases and J 5 bases, with 18 bases left between them.

This chain joins TRBV5-6 and TRBJ2-5; 10 bases agree with TRBD2. This CDR3 has 14 amino acids. The germline CDR1 and CDR2 sequences are SGHDT and YYEEEE. V was pared by 2 bases and J by 4 bases, with 2 bases of the junction left unmatched. The DNA for the CDR3 is TGTGCCAGCAGCTTAGCTAGCGGGAGAGAGACCCAGTACTTC. Encoded protein: CASSLASGRETQYF.

The rearrangement links TRBV30 to TRBJ1-3, with D unclear. The length of the CDR3 is 15 residues. CDR1 is GTSNPN, CDR2 SVGIG, per germline (reference sequence). Trimming stripped 1 base from V and 0 bases from J, with 10 bases between. This CDR3 reads CAWSAGASSGNTIYF. The CDR3 region has the DNA TGTGCCTGGAGTGCGGGAGCCAGCTCTGGAAACACCATATATTTT.

This sequence joins TRBV19 and TRBJ2-5; perhaps TRBD1 as D (6 bases). Germline loops: CDR1 LNHDA, CDR2 SQIVND (reference sequence). This CDR3 comprises 14 residues. Between the trimmed V and J ends, which lost 3 bases and 2 bases, there was a span of 10 bases. CDR3 nucleotides: TGTGCCAGTAGTATTGTCCAGGGGCAAGAGACCCAGTACTTC. It yields the protein CASSIVQGQETQYF.

The rearrangement uses TRBV7-3 and TRBJ1-1, with D possibly being TRBD1 (5 bases). The germline CDR1 and CDR2 sequences are SGHTA and FQGTGA. The V end was cut by 11 bases, the J end by 3 bases, with 22 bases between. This CDR3 spans 15 amino acids. CDR3: CAGSLGRGDDTEAFF. For the CDR3, the DNA is TGTGCCGGATCCCTTGGAAGGGGCGACGACACTGAAGCTTTCTTT.

The rearrangement links TRBV18 to TRBJ2-1; 9 bases align to TRBD1. V was pared by 2 bases and J by 8 bases, with 10 bases of the junction left unmatched. Per germline, CDR1 KGHSH and CDR2 LQKENI. The CDR3 is 16 amino acids. The CDR3 sequence: CASSPFGTGNLYEQFF. The CDR3 DNA reads as TGTGCCAGCTCACCATTCGGGACAGGGAATCTGTATGAGCAGTTCTTC.

The chain recombines TRBV7-9 with TRBJ2-3; D might be TRBD2 (6 bases). Germline V gene data show CDR1 as SEHNR and CDR2 as FQNEAQ (reference sequence). Trimming removed 6 bases from V and 0 bases from J, with 16 bases in between. The length of the CDR3 is 16 residues. In DNA, the CDR3 is TGTGCCAGCAGTCGAGTAGGAGGGATGAGCACAGATACGCAGTATTTT. It specifies CASSRVGGMSTDTQYF.

DNA of the CDR3: TGTGCCAGCAGCCAATTCGAGGGGGCTAACAATCAGCCCCAGCATTTT. Amino acid sequence: CASSQFEGANNQPQHF. The rearrangement joins TRBV4-2 to TRBJ1-5; 7 bases fit TRBD1. The trim removed 2 bases at V and 3 bases at J, leaving 7 bases unmatched. CDR3 length equals 16 residues. The germline V gene encodes CDR1 LGHNA and CDR2 YNFKEQ.

This sequence joins TRBV6-5 and TRBJ2-3; the D gene is possibly TRBD2 (6 bases). The CDR3 consists of 16 residues. V lost 0 bases and J lost 5, with 15 bases in between. Germline CDR1 is MNHEY and CDR2 is SVGAGI. The chain's CDR3 is CASSYSGGGHEDTQYF. CDR3 DNA sequence: TGTGCCAGCAGTTACTCGGGGGGAGGCCACGAAGATACGCAGTATTTT.